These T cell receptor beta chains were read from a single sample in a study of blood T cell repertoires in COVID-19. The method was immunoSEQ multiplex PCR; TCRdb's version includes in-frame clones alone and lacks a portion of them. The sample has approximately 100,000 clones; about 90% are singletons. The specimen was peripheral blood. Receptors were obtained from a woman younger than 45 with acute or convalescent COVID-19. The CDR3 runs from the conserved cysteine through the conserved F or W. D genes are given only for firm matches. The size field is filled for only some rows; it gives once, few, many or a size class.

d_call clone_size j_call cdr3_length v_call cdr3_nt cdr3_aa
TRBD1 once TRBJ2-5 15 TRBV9 TGTGCCAGCAGCGTAGGGGACAGGGGGTCCGTGACCCAGTACTTC CASSVGDRGSVTQYF
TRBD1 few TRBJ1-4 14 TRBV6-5 TGTGCCAGCAACACAGGGGGCCTGATTAAAAAACTGTTTTTT CASNTGGLIKKLFF
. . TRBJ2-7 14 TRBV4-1 TGCGCCAGCAGCCAAGCTGGCAGATTCTACGAGCAGTACTTC CASSQAGRFYEQYF
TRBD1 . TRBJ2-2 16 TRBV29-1 TGCAGCGTTGAAGGGACAGGGGGAATAAACACCGGGGAGCTGTTTTTT CSVEGTGGINTGELFF
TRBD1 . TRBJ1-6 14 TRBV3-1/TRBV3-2 TGTGCCAGCAGCACTCCCGGGACAGGGTCACCCCTCCACTTT CASSTPGTGSPLHF
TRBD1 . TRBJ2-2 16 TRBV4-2 TGTGCCAGCAGCCCCGGACAGGGGGCAAACACCGGGGAGCTGTTTTTT CASSPGQGANTGELFF
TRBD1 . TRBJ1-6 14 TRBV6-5 TGTGCCAGCAGTTACAAGGGACAGGATTCACCCCTCCACTTT CASSYKGQDSPLHF
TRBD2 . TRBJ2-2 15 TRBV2 TGTGCCAGCAGCCGGGGACTAGACGTCTCCGGGGAGCTGTTTTTT CASSRGLDVSGELFF
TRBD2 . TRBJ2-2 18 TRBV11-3 TGTGCCAGCAGCCGCGCTCGGGCTAGCGGGGGGTTCACCGGGGAGCTGTTTTTT CASSRARASGGFTGELFF
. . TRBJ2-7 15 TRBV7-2 TGTGCCAGCAGCTTCGGGGTTCCGTCCACCTACGAGCAGTACTTC CASSFGVPSTYEQYF
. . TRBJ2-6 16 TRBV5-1 TGCGCCAGCAGTCAAGGCCCAGGGGCTGGGGCCAACGTCCTGACTTTC CASSQGPGAGANVLTF
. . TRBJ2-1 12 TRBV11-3 TGTGCCAGCAGCCCACCTAACAATGAGCAGTTCTTC CASSPPNNEQFF
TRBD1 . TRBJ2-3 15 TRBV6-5 TGTGCCAGCAGTTATAGAACAGGGGGCACAGATACGCAGTATTTT CASSYRTGGTDTQYF
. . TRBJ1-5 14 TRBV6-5 TGTGCCAGCAGGGCCAGATTAAACAATCAGCCCCAGCATTTT CASRARLNNQPQHF
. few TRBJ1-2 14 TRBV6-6 TGTGCCAGCAGTTACGCTCAGGTCCAATATGGCTACACCTTC CASSYAQVQYGYTF
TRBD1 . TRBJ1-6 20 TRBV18 TGTGCCAGCTCACCAAGGTTGCTGACAGGGGGCGAGGGTTTGGGTTCACCCCTCCACTTT CASSPRLLTGGEGLGSPLHF
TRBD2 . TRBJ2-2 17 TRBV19 TGTGCCAGTAGTATACGGGGTGCGGGGGGGCCCCCCGGGGAGCTGTTTTTT CASSIRGAGGPPGELFF
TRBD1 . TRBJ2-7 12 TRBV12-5 TGTGCTAGTGGCCCAGACAGGGGGGAGCAGTACTTC CASGPDRGEQYF
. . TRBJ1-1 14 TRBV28 TGTGCCAGCAGTTTACGGCAACAGAAAACTGAAGCTTTCTTT CASSLRQQKTEAFF
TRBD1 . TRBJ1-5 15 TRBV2 TGTGCCAGCAGTGAAAGACAGGGGGACAATCAGCCCCAGCATTTT CASSERQGDNQPQHF
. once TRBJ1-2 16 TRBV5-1 TGCGCCAGCAGCTTCACGATGGACGTCCAGAGGGATGGCTACACCTTC CASSFTMDVQRDGYTF
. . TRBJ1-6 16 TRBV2 TGTGCCAGCGTGAGAGACGAGGCAGACTATAATTCACCCCTCCACTTT CASVRDEADYNSPLHF
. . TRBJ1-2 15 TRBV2 TGTGCCAGCAGACCCTTGACAGAGGTCAACTATGGCTACACCTTC CASRPLTEVNYGYTF